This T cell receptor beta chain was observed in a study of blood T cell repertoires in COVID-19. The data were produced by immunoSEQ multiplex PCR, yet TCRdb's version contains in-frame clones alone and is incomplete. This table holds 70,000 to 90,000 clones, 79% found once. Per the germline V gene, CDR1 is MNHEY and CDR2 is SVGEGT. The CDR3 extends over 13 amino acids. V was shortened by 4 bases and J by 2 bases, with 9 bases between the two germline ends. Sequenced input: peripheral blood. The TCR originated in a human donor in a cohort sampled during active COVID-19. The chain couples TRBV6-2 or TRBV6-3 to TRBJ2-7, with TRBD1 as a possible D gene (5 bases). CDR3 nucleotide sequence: TGTGCCAGCAGTTTTCAGGGCCCCTACGAGCAGTACTTC. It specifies CASSFQGPYEQYF.